The 32 T cell receptor beta chains reported below all come from one sample, sequenced in a study of metastatic and nonmetastatic thyroid tumors. TCRdb reanalyzed the PCR reads via MiXCR. Among about 41,000 clones, 10% to 12% were seen once, and the ten largest hold around 25%. None of the patients had undergone any treatment ahead of thyroid surgery. The sequencing sample was made of blood. Receptor source: a female donor with papillary thyroid cancer or a benign thyroid nodule (not recorded which). Some clones in this sample may be carry-over from other donors' samples.

This clone occurred many times. The genes are TRBV19 and TRBJ1-1; perhaps TRBD1 as D (6 bases). Per the germline V gene, CDR1 is LNHDA and CDR2 is SQIVND (reference sequence). The CDR3 has 13 amino acids. V dropped 0 bases and J dropped 8 bases, with 10 bases sitting between them. This CDR3 reads CASSIDTGTEAFF. The CDR3 DNA reads as TGTGCCAGTAGTATAGATACCGGGACAGAAGCTTTCTTT.

This clone came up many times. The J gene is TRBJ2-3, the V gene TRBV10-3; D is perhaps TRBD1 or TRBD2 (5 bases each). This CDR3 has 12 residues. CDR1 and CDR2 from the germline V gene are ENHRY and SYGVKD. The V end was cut by 8 bases, the J end by 6 bases, with 12 bases between. CDR3 protein: CAIGTVGDTQYF. As DNA, the CDR3 is TGTGCCATCGGGACGGTGGGGGATACGCAGTATTTT.

This clone was detected ten times or more. The chain has TRBV18 and TRBJ2-1; 7 bases agree with TRBD2. Germline CDR1 is KGHSH and CDR2 is LQKENI. The CDR3 has 14 residues. Losses at the gene ends were 6 bases for V and 7 bases for J; bases not matched to a gene: 9. The CDR3 here is CASSTPGGGNEQFF. The CDR3 DNA reads TGTGCCAGCTCCACCCCGGGAGGTGGGAATGAGCAGTTCTTC.

The chain uses TRBV11-2 and TRBJ2-7; D unclear. V dropped 8 bases and J dropped 2 bases, with 13 bases sitting between them. The CDR3 runs to 13 residues. Germline CDR1 reads SGHAT; CDR2 reads FQNNGV. CDR3 bases: TGTGCCAGCGCACAAGGGCAGACCTACGAGCAGTACTTC. Protein sequence: CASAQGQTYEQYF.

The sample holds many counts of this clone. The gene calls are TRBV28 and TRBJ2-1; D is unclear. Trimming stripped 1 base from V and 3 bases from J, with 1 base between. This CDR3 comprises 12 residues. The germline gives CDR1 MDHEN, CDR2 SYDVKM. CDR3: CASSLFYNEQFF. For the CDR3, the DNA is TGTGCCAGCAGTTTATTCTACAATGAGCAGTTCTTC.

This clone was picked up a small number of times. The J gene is TRBJ1-6, the V gene TRBV12-3 or TRBV12-4, with D tentatively TRBD1 (5 bases). This CDR3 is 12 amino acids long. V lost 8 bases to trimming and J lost 7 bases, with 9 bases between them. The CDR3: CASWGENSPLHF. CDR3 coding DNA: TGTGCCAGCTGGGGGGAGAATTCACCCCTCCACTTT.

At least ten counts were recorded for this clone. The identical CDR3 is also encoded by other nucleotide sequences in the sample. The rearrangement uses TRBV19 and TRBJ1-1; D is perhaps TRBD1 (6 bases). Looked up from germline, CDR1 is LNHDA and CDR2 is SQIVND (reference sequence). CDR3 length: 15 amino acids. Trimming took 2 bases from V and 0 from J, leaving 10 bases between them. CDR3 sequence reads: CASSISGQVNTEAFF. Here the CDR3 DNA reads TGTGCCAGTAGTATATCGGGACAAGTGAACACTGAAGCTTTCTTT.

The chain links TRBV11-2 to TRBJ2-7, with D uncertain. The CDR3 sequence is 15 residues long. V was cut by 0 bases and J by 2 bases, with 11 bases left in between. In germline, CDR1 is SGHAT, CDR2 FQNNGV. This CDR3 reads CASSLDFGSAYEQYF. CDR3 nucleotides: TGTGCCAGCAGCTTAGATTTCGGATCGGCCTACGAGCAGTACTTC.

This clone was picked up a small number of times. The chain recombines TRBV25-1 with TRBJ2-7; D not certain. V was pared by 1 base and J by 6 bases, with 13 bases between. The germline V gene has CDR1 MGHDK and CDR2 SYGVNS. This CDR3 has 14 residues. The CDR3 region has the DNA TGTGCCAGCAGTGAATGGATGGAAACCGGCGAGCAGTACTTC. Protein: CASSEWMETGEQYF.

At least ten counts were recorded for this clone. The chain links TRBV19 to TRBJ1-1, with D perhaps TRBD1 (5 bases). From germline, CDR1 is LNHDA and CDR2 SQIVND (reference sequence). Trimming shortened V by 4 bases and J by 11 bases, and 17 bases separated the two germline ends. The CDR3 runs 13 residues. CDR3 DNA sequence: TGTGCCAGTAGTACGGCGATGACAGAGCGGGCTTTCTTT. Protein: CASSTAMTERAFF.

In this sample, this clone turned up many times. The chain carries TRBV20-1 and TRBJ1-1, with a tentative D call TRBD1 (5 bases). Trimming left V 2 bases short and J 6 bases short, with 10 bases between. This CDR3 is 12 amino acids long. CDR1 DFQATT and CDR2 SNEGSKA come from the germline V gene (reference sequence). The CDR3 DNA is TGCAGTGCTAGACGTTCCAGGGCTGAAGCTTTCTTT. Encoded protein: CSARRSRAEAFF.

This clone was seen ten or more times. The chain has TRBV20-1 and TRBJ2-2; TRBD2 matches 7 bases. V lost 0 bases and J lost 1; bases outside the gene matches: 5. The CDR3 has 16 residues. CDR1 is DFQATT and CDR2 is SNEGSKA in the germline V gene (reference sequence). CDR3 sequence: CSARDHSGGNTGELFF. CDR3 bases: TGCAGTGCTAGAGATCATTCGGGAGGGAACACCGGGGAGCTGTTTTTT.

This clone came up many times. This chain's CDR3 is CASSMRQKNTGELFF. CDR3 sequence (DNA): TGTGCCAGTAGTATGAGACAGAAGAACACCGGGGAGCTGTTTTTT. The gene calls are TRBV19 and TRBJ2-2, with a tentative D call TRBD1 (5 bases). The CDR3 runs 15 residues. Germline V gene data show CDR1 as LNHDA and CDR2 as SQIVND (reference sequence). Deletions cut 3 bases from V and 1 base from J, with 9 bases between.

This clone showed up many times. The CDR3: CASSQYPREQYF. CDR3 nucleotide sequence: TGTGCCAGCAGCCAATATCCGAGGGAGCAGTACTTC. This chain links TRBV3-1 with TRBJ2-7; D is unresolved. The germline V and J ends were trimmed by 2 bases and 7 bases, with 9 bases remaining between them. This CDR3 spans 12 amino acids. Germline V CDR1 and CDR2: LGHDT, YNNKEL (reference sequence).

This clone was seen at least ten times. This sequence joins TRBV5-1 and TRBJ1-1, with a weak D call TRBD1 (5 bases). V gave up 3 bases and J gave up 5 bases, with 17 bases separating them. The CDR3 totals 15 residues. Per germline, CDR1 SGHRS and CDR2 YFSETQ. The CDR3 region is CASSYPKGQGTEAFF. The CDR3 nucleotides read TGCGCCAGCAGCTACCCCAAGGGGCAGGGAACTGAAGCTTTCTTT.

This clone was detected ten times or more. This chain joins TRBV11-2 and TRBJ2-7; D remains unclear. Trimming took off 5 bases at V and 1 base at J, with 12 bases between the two ends. The CDR3 totals 14 residues. Germline assignment: CDR1 SGHAT and CDR2 FQNNGV. CDR3 sequence (DNA): TGTGCCAGCAGCCCCCCCGGAAGTTCCTACGAGCAGTACTTC. Its protein is CASSPPGSSYEQYF.

The table lists this clone with many counts. The chain links TRBV11-2 to TRBJ2-5; D is possibly TRBD2 (6 bases). V lost 5 bases to trimming and J lost 2 bases, with 21 bases between them. The CDR3 is made up of 17 amino acids. Germline assignment: CDR1 SGHAT and CDR2 FQNNGV. DNA of the CDR3: TGTGCCAGCAGCCCCGGGGCCATTAGCGGAAATCAAGAGACCCAGTACTTC. Amino acid sequence: CASSPGAISGNQETQYF.

This clone has a count of ten or more. The CDR3 sequence: CASSRLAGIETQYF. The CDR3 region has the DNA TGTGCCAGCAGTCGACTAGCAGGAATAGAGACCCAGTACTTC. This chain links TRBV6-2 or TRBV6-3 with TRBJ2-5, with 7 bases fitting TRBD2. This CDR3 contains 14 residues. Trimming at V came to 5 bases and at J to 4 bases, leaving 7 bases not matched to a gene. CDR1 is MNHEY and CDR2 is SVGEGT in the germline V gene.

This clone is medium-sized. The CDR3 DNA follows: TGCGCCAGCAGCCTCCAGGAGCCTGGCGAGCAGTACTTC. This gives the protein CASSLQEPGEQYF. This chain joins TRBV4-3 and TRBJ2-7; D is unclear. Germline V gene data show CDR1 as LGHNA and CDR2 as YSLEER. V was trimmed by 4 bases and J by 6 bases, leaving 13 bases between them. There are 13 residues in the CDR3.

This clone was picked up many times. The rearrangement uses TRBV4-2 and TRBJ2-1; D might be TRBD1 (5 bases). CDR1 and CDR2 from the germline V gene are LGHNA and YNFKEQ. The V gene lost 0 bases and the J gene lost 3 bases, with 12 bases spanning the gap. The CDR3 is 16 residues long. The CDR3 nucleotides are TGTGCCAGCAGCCAAGATAGTCAGGGCTACTACAATGAGCAGTTCTTC. As protein: CASSQDSQGYYNEQFF.

At least ten counts were recorded for this clone. The DNA of the CDR3 is TGCGCCAGCAGTGGGGGACTAGCCTACGAGCAGTACTTC. It is translated as CASSGGLAYEQYF. The chain joins TRBV10-1 to TRBJ2-7; 8 nucleotides line up with TRBD2. This CDR3 region has 13 residues. V shed 4 bases and J 2 bases; nucleotides not matched to a gene: 1. From germline, CDR1 is WNHNN and CDR2 SYGVQD (reference sequence).

As for this clone: With a much larger clone just one base away, this may be a read error. The V gene is TRBV9, the J gene TRBJ2-7; 7 bases match TRBD2. Germline V gene lookup returns CDR1 SGDLS and CDR2 YYNGEE. This CDR3 has 15 residues. V lost 4 bases and J lost 2; bases outside the gene matches: 9. CDR3 residues: CASSPGRAGPYEQYF. The DNA for the CDR3 is TGTGCCAGCAGCCCGGGACGAGCGGGACCCTACGAGCAGTACTTC.

Note on this clone: The junction does not match germline at one end; this may be a read error. This chain connects TRBV28 to TRBJ1-2, with D tentatively TRBD1 (5 bases). The length of the CDR3 is 14 residues. In germline, CDR1 is MDHEN, CDR2 SYDVKM. In DNA form, the CDR3 reads TGCGCCAGCAGGGTACAAGGAGCTAACTATGCCTACACCTTC. This sequence encodes CASRVQGANYAYTF.

This clone was seen at least ten times. The chain recombines TRBV28 with TRBJ2-1; tentative D call: TRBD2 (5 bases). Deletions cut 8 bases from V and 0 bases from J, with 8 bases between. Germline CDR1 reads MDHEN; CDR2 reads SYDVKM. The length of the CDR3 is 13 residues. CDR3 region: CASSGSSYNEQFF. The DNA for the CDR3 is TGTGCCAGCTCGGGGAGCTCCTACAATGAGCAGTTCTTC.

Many counts were recorded for this clone. The chain is built from TRBV20-1 and TRBJ2-1, with TRBD1 matching 11 bases. Germline V gene sequence: CDR1 DFQATT, CDR2 SNEGSKA (reference sequence). V lost 5 bases to trimming and J lost 5 bases; unmatched junction nucleotides: 8. The CDR3 extends over 15 amino acids. DNA for the CDR3: TGCAGTGCTCGGATGTGGGACAGGGGGGACAATGAGCAGTTCTTC. Translated: CSARMWDRGDNEQFF.

There are many counts of this clone. The V gene is TRBV27, the J gene TRBJ1-1; TRBD1 is a possible D gene (5 bases). Germline V gene data show CDR1 as MNHEY and CDR2 as SMNVEV (reference sequence). The CDR3 totals 15 residues. Trimming removed 2 bases at V and 4 bases at J, with 14 bases between. CDR3 nucleotide sequence: TGTGCCAGCAGTTTAAGGGTCGGGGGAGGCACTGAAGCTTTCTTT. Protein product: CASSLRVGGGTEAFF.

V and J are TRBV5-6 and TRBJ2-6, with TRBD2 as a possible D gene (6 bases). CDR3 length: 17 amino acids. Germline V gene sequence: CDR1 SGHDT, CDR2 YYEEEE. V lost 7 bases and J 0 bases, leaving 17 bases between the germline ends. The CDR3 loop reads CASVGAGRISGANVLTF. In DNA, the CDR3 is TGTGCCAGCGTCGGGGCGGGGCGGATCTCTGGGGCCAACGTCCTGACTTTC.

This clone was observed at least ten times. The gene calls are TRBV4-3 and TRBJ2-2, with 9 bases identical to TRBD1. V shed 3 bases and J 6 bases; nucleotides not matched to a gene: 11. The CDR3 has 17 residues. Germline CDR1 and CDR2: LGHNA and YSLEER. The CDR3 region has the DNA TGCGCCAGCAGCCACCTGGCGGGGACAGGGCTTCCCGGGGAGCTGTTTTTT. It specifies CASSHLAGTGLPGELFF.

This clone was found many times. J is TRBJ2-7 and V is TRBV19; D not resolved. Germline values: CDR1 LNHDA, CDR2 SQIVND (reference sequence). The CDR3 contains 12 residues. V lost 5 bases and J 3 bases, leaving 8 bases between the germline ends. The CDR3 region has the DNA TGTGCCAGTAGTTCCACGGGCTACGAGCAGTACTTC. Translating it yields CASSSTGYEQYF.

The chain links TRBV6-1 to TRBJ2-1; D not resolved. V lost 6 bases and J 8 bases, leaving 20 bases between the germline ends. The CDR3 has 15 residues. From germline, CDR1 is MNHNS and CDR2 SASEGT. In nucleotides, the CDR3 is TGTGCCAGCAGCAGACTCCCCCTCAACTCCGATGAGCAGTTCTTC. This translates into CASSRLPLNSDEQFF.

This clone was seen ten or more times. The V gene is TRBV5-6, the J gene TRBJ2-5; D call uncertain. Looked up from germline, CDR1 is SGHDT and CDR2 is YYEEEE. The V and J ends lost 1 base and 5 bases respectively, with 12 bases between them. The CDR3 totals 14 residues. CDR3 DNA: TGTGCCAGCAGCTTGACTCAGGTCTACGAGACCCAGTACTTC. Encoded protein: CASSLTQVYETQYF.

This clone was seen at least ten times. CDR3 sequence reads: CASAGVNTDTQYF. The DNA for the CDR3 is TGTGCCAGCGCGGGAGTTAACACAGATACGCAGTATTTT. V usage is TRBV9 and J usage is TRBJ2-3, with 7 bases that match TRBD2. J was trimmed by 2 bases and V by 7 bases; bases with no gene match: 4. CDR3 length: 13 amino acids. CDR1 is SGDLS, CDR2 YYNGEE, per germline.